The 14 T cell receptor beta chains in this list originate from one sample, sequenced in a study of OX40 agonist ivuxolimab in advanced cancers. Profiled with immunoSEQ multiplex PCR; TCRdb holds only in-frame clones, not every one. The repertoire holds tens of thousands of clones, with more than 85% as singletons. Sequences were derived from CD4+ or CD8+ T cells sorted from blood, sampled in a trial of the OX40 agonist ivuxolimab. These receptors were collected from an adult with an advanced solid tumor such as melanoma, head and neck, liver or kidney cancer.

This clone appeared a single time. The chain employs TRBV5-1 and TRBJ2-1; possibly TRBD1 or TRBD2 for D (5 bases each). Trimming shortened V by 0 bases and J by 8 bases, and 6 bases separated the two germline ends. Looked up from germline, CDR1 is SGHRS and CDR2 is YFSETQ. The CDR3 covers 12 residues. The CDR3 nucleotides are TGCGCCAGCAGCTTGGGAGGGGATGAGCAGTTCTTC. This sequence encodes CASSLGGDEQFF.

In its sample, this clone was seen once. The chain combines TRBV7-8 with TRBJ2-6; 7 positions match TRBD1. The CDR3 loop spans 17 amino acids. The ends lost 2 bases at V and 1 base at J; junction bases unmatched: 5. The germline CDR1 and CDR2 sequences are SGHVS and FQNEAQ. Here the CDR3 reads CASSLLDRVSGANVLTF. The CDR3 DNA reads TGTGCCAGCAGCTTACTCGACAGGGTGTCTGGGGCCAACGTCCTGACTTTC. Using reference TRBV7-8 and TRBJ2-6 for the parts outside the CDR3, the full variable domain is GAGVSQSPRYKVAKRGQDVALRCDPISGHVSLFWYQQALGQGPEFLTYFQNEAQLDKSGLPSDRFFAERPEGSVSTLKIQRTQQEDSAVYLCASSLLDRVSGANVLTFGAGSRLTVL.

The V gene is TRBV6-6, the J gene TRBJ1-5; tentatively, D is TRBD1 (5 bases). This CDR3 is 16 amino acids long. Looked up from germline, CDR1 is MNHNY and CDR2 is SVGAGI (reference sequence). Trimming pared 4 bases from V and 1 base from J, leaving 14 bases between. CDR3 amino acids: CASSSGQGTSNQPQHF. The CDR3 DNA is TGTGCCAGCAGTTCGGGGCAGGGAACGAGCAATCAGCCCCAGCATTTT.

This clone was detected a few times. This chain uses TRBV6-4 with TRBJ2-2, with 7 bases matching TRBD1. Germline CDR1 and CDR2: MRHNA and SNTAGT. The CDR3 spans 15 residues. V shed 4 bases and J 0 bases; nucleotides not matched to a gene: 2. CDR3: CASSVQGANTGELFF. CDR3 nucleotide sequence: TGTGCCAGCAGTGTCCAGGGGGCGAACACCGGGGAGCTGTTTTTT.

J is TRBJ1-1 and V is TRBV16; 7 bases agree with TRBD1. V dropped 2 bases and J dropped 8; count of bases not matched to a gene: 8. CDR1 and CDR2 from the germline V gene are KGHSY and FQNENV. This CDR3 contains 14 residues. CDR3 coding DNA: TGTGCCAGCAGCCAAGGCGGGACAGCAAGGGAAGCTTTCTTT. Protein product: CASSQGGTAREAFF.

This rearrangement joins TRBV7-9 to TRBJ1-3, with D uncertain. The germline V gene has CDR1 SEHNR and CDR2 FQNEAQ (reference sequence). V was pared by 1 base and J by 2 bases, with 12 bases between. CDR3 length: 16 amino acids. CDR3 sequence: CASSLGWESAGNTIYF. The CDR3 DNA is TGTGCCAGCAGCTTAGGCTGGGAATCTGCTGGAAACACCATATATTTT.

The sample holds a few counts of this clone. The rearrangement uses TRBV7-2 and TRBJ1-5; D gene unclear. Trimming took 4 bases from V and 7 from J, leaving 11 bases between them. This CDR3 contains 13 residues. Germline values: CDR1 SGHTA, CDR2 FQGNSA. CDR3 sequence: CASSSHEVQPQHF. CDR3 DNA sequence: TGTGCCAGCAGCTCACACGAGGTGCAGCCCCAGCATTTT.

In the case of this clone: The junction and the germline gene differ at one end; a read error may be behind it. This chain uses TRBV27 with TRBJ1-2, with a weak D call TRBD1 (6 bases). The CDR3 is 15 residues long. Per the germline V gene, CDR1 is MNHEY and CDR2 is SMNVEV (reference sequence). The CDR3: CAAGTSGDYGYPLNF. The CDR3 nucleotides read TGTGCCGCCGGGACAAGTGGGGACTATGGCTACCCCCTTAACTTC.

The rearrangement links TRBV11-2 to TRBJ2-3; tentatively, D is TRBD1 (5 bases). CDR3 length: 14 residues. Deletions cut 5 bases from V and 5 bases from J, with 14 bases between. Germline values: CDR1 SGHAT, CDR2 FQNNGV. CDR3 nucleotides: TGTGCCAGCAGCCCCCCTAGGGGTAGAGATACGCAGTATTTT. Translated, it gives CASSPPRGRDTQYF.

Only a few counts were recorded for this clone. V and J are TRBV9 and TRBJ2-5; a weak D match, TRBD2 (5 bases). Between the trimmed V and J ends, which lost 0 bases and 4 bases, there was a span of 10 bases. Germline-derived CDR1 and CDR2 are SGDLS and YYNGEE. CDR3 length equals 14 residues. CDR3 nucleotides: TGTGCCAGCAGCGTAGAGTGGGAGAGAGAGACCCAGTACTTC. Its translation is CASSVEWERETQYF.

The chain links TRBV7-9 to TRBJ2-1; TRBD2 matches 9 bases. In germline, CDR1 is SEHNR, CDR2 FQNEAQ (reference sequence). J was trimmed by 8 bases and V by 1 base; bases with no gene match: 9. The CDR3 covers 16 residues. CDR3 amino acids: CASSLVMAGGPHEQFF. CDR3 DNA: TGTGCCAGCAGCTTAGTAATGGCGGGAGGGCCCCATGAGCAGTTCTTC.

The V gene is TRBV9, the J gene TRBJ2-1, with 10 bases that match TRBD2. This CDR3 is 17 amino acids long. Germline CDR1 SGDLS, CDR2 YYNGEE. The trim removed 7 bases at V and 3 bases at J, leaving 13 bases unmatched. Here the CDR3 reads CASGTPLEREGYNEQFF. The CDR3 coding sequence is TGTGCCAGCGGCACCCCCCTGGAGCGGGAGGGCTACAATGAGCAGTTCTTC. Full variable domain (outside the CDR3, taken from reference TRBV9 and TRBJ2-1): DSGVTQTPKHLITATGQRVTLRCSPRSGDLSVYWYQQSLDQGLQFLIQYYNGEERAKGNILERFSAQQFPDLHSELNLSSLELGDSALYFCASGTPLEREGYNEQFFGPGTRLTVL.

This sequence joins TRBV9 and TRBJ2-7, with D perhaps assigned TRBD1 or TRBD2 (5 bases each). CDR3 length equals 15 residues. The V end was cut by 4 bases, the J end by 2 bases, with 16 bases between. Germline CDR1 is SGDLS and CDR2 is YYNGEE. The CDR3 loop is CASSLGWGLTYEQYF. CDR3 DNA: TGTGCCAGCAGCCTCGGGTGGGGGTTGACCTACGAGCAGTACTTC.

A word on this clone: The CDR3 does not close with the conserved phenylalanine or tryptophan, likely indicating a read error. The DNA is omitted, as the CDR3 cannot be located on it reliably, and the CDR3 follows TCRdb's listing. V usage is TRBV21-1 and J usage is TRBJ1-1; TRBD1 reflects the table's D call only, with no check against the DNA. TRBV21-1 is a recognized pseudogene. From its first to its last residue, the CDR3 has 19 amino acids. The CDR3 sequence is CASSKILGYRTGPHPLGDV.